A selection of T cell receptor beta chains follows, all from one sample in a study of blood T cell repertoires in COVID-19. Produced via immunoSEQ multiplex PCR; TCRdb's table is partial and in-frame only. The table includes about 170,000 clones, approximately 92% detected once. The sequenced material came from peripheral blood. These TCRs come from a woman aged 45 to 65 with acute or convalescent COVID-19. CDR3s include the opening cysteine and the closing phenylalanine or tryptophan. A D gene is named only where the DNA matches it firmly. Part of the rows lack a size; the others show once, few, many or a class for expanded clones.

NA | TRBJ1-5 | TRBV2 | NA | CASSETASNQPQHF | TGTGCCAGCAGTGAGACAGCAAGCAATCAGCCCCAGCATTTT
TRBD1 | TRBJ1-1 | TRBV6-5 | NA | CASGADRVHTEAFF | TGTGCCAGCGGGGCGGACAGGGTTCACACTGAAGCTTTCTTT
TRBD1 | TRBJ1-2 | TRBV14 | NA | CASSSTGTAGGYTF | TGTGCCAGCAGCTCCACCGGGACAGCAGGTGGCTACACCTTC
NA | TRBJ1-2 | TRBV28 | NA | CASSLLLGSGNYGYTF | TGTGCCAGCAGTTTATTGCTGGGAAGCGGTAACTATGGCTACACCTTC
TRBD1 | TRBJ1-4 | TRBV6-5 | NA | CASSYAGGIANEKLFF | TGTGCCAGCAGTTACGCAGGGGGCATAGCTAATGAAAAACTGTTTTTT
NA | TRBJ2-1 | TRBV11-2 | NA | CASSRYGGNEQFF | TGTGCCAGCAGCCGGTACGGGGGAAATGAGCAGTTCTTC
NA | TRBJ1-2 | TRBV6-5 | NA | CASSLSFGYGYTF | TGTGCCAGCAGTTTAAGCTTCGGCTATGGCTACACCTTC
TRBD1 | TRBJ1-6 | TRBV14 | NA | CASSRDRGDSPLHF | TGTGCCAGCAGCCGGGACAGGGGAGATTCACCCCTCCACTTT
TRBD1 | TRBJ1-2 | TRBV19 | NA | CASSPKEGAHYGYTF | TGTGCCAGTAGCCCCAAGGAGGGGGCTCACTATGGCTACACCTTC
NA | TRBJ2-7 | TRBV4-2 | NA | CASSQFRDVSSYEQYF | TGTGCCAGCAGCCAATTCCGCGATGTTAGCTCCTACGAGCAGTACTTC
NA | TRBJ1-1 | TRBV29-1 | NA | CSAGHQGAEAFF | TGCAGCGCCGGCCATCAAGGGGCTGAAGCTTTCTTT
NA | TRBJ2-2 | TRBV6-6 | NA | CASSSTPYGELFF | TGTGCCAGCAGTTCAACACCTTACGGGGAGCTGTTTTTT
NA | TRBJ1-2 | TRBV15 | NA | CATSRDRGANYGYTF | TGTGCCACCAGCAGAGATCGGGGGGCGAACTATGGCTACACCTTC
TRBD1 | TRBJ1-1 | TRBV12-3/TRBV12-4 | NA | CASTADRGTEAFF | TGTGCCAGCACCGCGGACAGGGGGACTGAAGCTTTCTTT
TRBD1 | TRBJ2-1 | TRBV7-8 | NA | CASSAPGQGRYEQFF | TGTGCCAGCAGCGCCCCGGGACAGGGGAGGTATGAGCAGTTCTTC
NA | TRBJ1-6 | TRBV2 | NA | CASRREDSFNSPLHF | TGTGCCAGCAGACGGGAGGACAGTTTTAATTCACCCCTCCACTTT
NA | TRBJ1-1 | TRBV10-1 | NA | CASSESGYTEAFF | TGCGCCAGCAGTGAATCCGGGTACACTGAAGCTTTCTTT
NA | TRBJ2-3 | TRBV19 | NA | CASSIRGQDTQYF | TGTGCCAGTAGTATAAGAGGACAAGATACGCAGTATTTT
NA | TRBJ1-5 | TRBV6-5 | once | CASRATVGNQPQHF | TGTGCCAGCAGGGCGACAGTAGGCAATCAGCCCCAGCATTTT
TRBD1 | TRBJ2-7 | TRBV7-9 | once | CASSLGQGGNYEQYF | TGTGCCAGCAGTTTAGGACAGGGTGGAAACTACGAGCAGTACTTC
TRBD2 | TRBJ2-1 | TRBV10-3 | NA | CAITPSGSSYNEQFF | TGTGCCATCACTCCGAGCGGGAGCTCCTACAATGAGCAGTTCTTC
NA | TRBJ1-1 | TRBV5-6 | NA | CASSLRTGSLMAFF | TGTGCCAGCAGCTTGAGAACAGGTTCCCTTATGGCTTTCTTT